This TCR beta chain was identified in a study of blood T cell repertoires in COVID-19. The overall study: Donors in the United States, Italy and Spain gave samples during acute or convalescent COVID-19.

In Seattle, patients joined the study during active infection and were tracked longitudinally. The table came from immunoSEQ multiplex PCR; TCRdb's copy has only in-frame clones and leaves some out. The sample lists approximately 180,000 clones, approximately 87% seen once, with 15% to 20% in the top ten. The receptor was derived from a person between 65 and 80 years old with COVID-19, enrolled during active disease. Sequences were obtained from peripheral blood.

DNA of the CDR3: TGTGCCAGCCGGGACAGGTACACAGATACGCAGTATTTT. It is translated as CASRDRYTDTQYF. The genes are TRBV2 and TRBJ2-3; TRBD1 agrees at 8 bases. The CDR3 runs 13 residues. The germline V gene has CDR1 SNHLY and CDR2 FYNNEI. The junction had 3 bases not matched to a gene; V was cut back by 8 bases and J by 2 bases.